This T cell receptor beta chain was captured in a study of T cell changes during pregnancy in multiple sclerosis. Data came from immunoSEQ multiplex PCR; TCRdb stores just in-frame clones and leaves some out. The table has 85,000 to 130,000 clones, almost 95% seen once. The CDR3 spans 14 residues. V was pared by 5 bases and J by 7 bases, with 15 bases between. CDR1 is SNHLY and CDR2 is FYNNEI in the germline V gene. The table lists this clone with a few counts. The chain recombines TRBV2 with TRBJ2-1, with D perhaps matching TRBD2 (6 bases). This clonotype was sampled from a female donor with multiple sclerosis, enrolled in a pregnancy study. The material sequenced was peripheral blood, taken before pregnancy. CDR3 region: CASSLSLASNEQFF. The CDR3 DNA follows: TGTGCCAGCAGTCTGAGCCTAGCGTCGAATGAGCAGTTCTTC.